This entry lists 22 T cell receptor beta chains sequenced from one sample in a study of STAT5B mutations in CD4+ large granular lymphocyte leukemia. The assay was immunoSEQ multiplex PCR, and TCRdb's table has in-frame clones only and misses some. The sample gives nearly 35,000 clones, about three quarters of which show up once; roughly 2% is in the top ten. The sequencing input was CD4+ T cells from blood buffy coats. The receptors shown here come from a human donor in good health.

This chain links TRBV10-3 with TRBJ2-2; D is undetermined. The V gene's germline CDR1 is ENHRY and CDR2 SYGVKD. Trimming took off 6 bases at V and 2 bases at J, with 10 bases between the two ends. The CDR3 is 14 amino acids. The CDR3 bases are TGTGCCATCAGCCAAGGTCCTAACACCGGGGAGCTGTTTTTT. It yields the protein CAISQGPNTGELFF.

This rearrangement joins TRBV2 to TRBJ2-7; maybe TRBD1 (6 bases). CDR3 length: 14 residues. CDR1 and CDR2 (germline): SNHLY, FYNNEI. Trimming took off 5 bases at V and 1 base at J, with 12 bases between the two ends. CDR3 region: CASSLDSSSYEQYF. The CDR3 DNA follows: TGTGCCAGCAGTTTGGACAGTTCATCCTACGAGCAGTACTTC.

The V and J genes are TRBV6-5 and TRBJ2-1; D is perhaps TRBD1 (6 bases). The CDR3 spans 15 residues. Germline-derived CDR1 and CDR2 are MNHEY and SVGAGI. V shed 2 bases and J shed 7 bases, with 15 bases lying between them. CDR3: CASSYRIQGKNEQFF. Here the CDR3 DNA reads TGTGCCAGCAGTTACCGAATACAGGGTAAGAATGAGCAGTTCTTC.

CDR3 in DNA: TGTGCCAGCAGTGGGCTAGCGGGGGGGCCGATGAATACGCAGTATTTT. It yields the protein CASSGLAGGPMNTQYF. The rearrangement links TRBV25-1 to TRBJ2-3, with 12 bases matching TRBD2. CDR1 and CDR2 from the germline V gene are MGHDK and SYGVNS. The junction had 9 bases not matched to a gene; V was cut back by 4 bases and J by 7 bases. The CDR3 length is 16 residues.

This chain's CDR3 is CASSRGQGHEQYF. CDR3 DNA: TGTGCCAGCAGTCGGGGACAGGGCCACGAGCAGTACTTC. The gene calls are TRBV6-5 and TRBJ2-7; 9 nucleotides align to TRBD1. The CDR3 covers 13 residues. CDR1 and CDR2 from the germline V gene are MNHEY and SVGAGI. J was trimmed by 5 bases and V by 5 bases; bases with no gene match: 4.

This clone was recorded a few times. This sequence joins TRBV9 and TRBJ1-1, with 10 bases that match TRBD1. The CDR3 extends over 16 amino acids. After removal of 3 bases from V and 1 base from J, the junction contained 6 bases not matched to a gene. Germline values: CDR1 SGDLS, CDR2 YYNGEE. The DNA of the CDR3 is TGTGCCAGCAGCGAGGGGACAGGGGCCGAGAACACTGAAGCTTTCTTT. Encoded protein: CASSEGTGAENTEAFF.

This rearrangement joins TRBV5-1 to TRBJ1-1; possibly TRBD1 for D (5 bases). The germline gives CDR1 SGHRS, CDR2 YFSETQ. The CDR3 is 13 residues long. With 3 bases removed from V and 3 bases from J, the gap between germline ends came to 9 bases. The CDR3 loop is CASSSGGDTEAFF. The DNA of the CDR3 is TGCGCCAGCAGCTCCGGGGGGGACACTGAAGCTTTCTTT.

The chain recombines TRBV7-7 with TRBJ2-5; 14 bases agree with TRBD2. CDR3 length equals 18 residues. Germline lookup yields CDR1 SSHAT and CDR2 FNYEAQ (reference sequence). The J segment lost 1 base and the V segment lost 5 bases, leaving 9 bases of the junction unmatched. CDR3 coding DNA: TGTGCCAGCAGCCCGCCTCGACTAGCGGGGGGGCCCCAAGAGACCCAGTACTTC. It specifies CASSPPRLAGGPQETQYF.

The chain couples TRBV9 to TRBJ2-7; 8 bases match TRBD2. Trimming removed 0 bases from V and 7 bases from J; junction bases left unmatched: 12. The CDR3 covers 16 residues. Germline CDR1 SGDLS, CDR2 YYNGEE. CDR3 sequence reads: CASSVVPSSGSGEQYF. Here the CDR3 DNA reads TGTGCCAGCAGCGTAGTCCCGAGCAGCGGGAGCGGAGAGCAGTACTTC.

This clone has a handful of counts. The chain combines TRBV7-2 with TRBJ1-6, with TRBD1 matching over 8 bases. Germline CDR1 and CDR2: SGHTA and FQGNSA. The CDR3 loop spans 17 amino acids. V shed 1 base and J 9 bases; nucleotides not matched to a gene: 11. The CDR3 sequence: CASSLVLGQGAGSPLHF. CDR3 in DNA: TGTGCCAGCAGCTTAGTCCTAGGACAGGGAGCGGGTTCACCCCTCCACTTT.

This chain joins TRBV28 and TRBJ1-2; unclear D gene. CDR1 and CDR2 (germline): MDHEN, SYDVKM. The CDR3 length is 13 residues. Trimming shortened V by 3 bases and J by 3 bases, and 8 bases separated the two germline ends. CDR3: CASSLEAYYGYTF. CDR3 in DNA: TGTGCCAGCAGTTTGGAGGCCTACTATGGCTACACCTTC.

This chain connects TRBV15 to TRBJ2-3; possible D gene TRBD2, 7 bases. CDR1 LNHNV and CDR2 YYDKDF come from the germline V gene (reference sequence). Trimming left V 0 bases short and J 5 bases short, with 15 bases between. This CDR3 contains 16 residues. The chain's CDR3 is CATSRDEGGRGDTQYF. The DNA of the CDR3 is TGTGCCACCAGCAGAGATGAGGGGGGGCGGGGAGATACGCAGTATTTT. The full variable domain, its missing parts supplied by reference TRBV15 and TRBJ2-3, is DAMVIQNPRYQVTQFGKPVTLSCSQTLNHNVMYWYQQKSSQAPKLLFHYYDKDFNNEADTPDNFQSRRPNTSFCFLDIRSPGLGDTAMYLCATSRDEGGRGDTQYFGPGTRLTVL.

The chain links TRBV4-2 to TRBJ2-1; no definite D call. V lost 1 base and J lost 0, with 13 bases in between. The germline V gene has CDR1 LGHNA and CDR2 YNFKEQ. The CDR3 has 17 residues. Here the CDR3 reads CASSQGVSTGSYNEQFF. For the CDR3, the DNA is TGTGCCAGCAGCCAAGGGGTGAGCACTGGCTCCTACAATGAGCAGTTCTTC.

V gene TRBV7-8 combines with J gene TRBJ2-7, with 10 positions matching TRBD2. The CDR3 runs to 16 residues. Germline-derived CDR1 and CDR2 are SGHVS and FQNEAQ. V dropped 5 bases and J dropped 0; count of bases not matched to a gene: 7. CDR3 protein: CASSARTSGSSYEQYF. The CDR3 bases are TGTGCCAGCAGCGCCAGGACTAGCGGTAGCTCCTACGAGCAGTACTTC.

The chain employs TRBV6-5 and TRBJ1-1; maybe TRBD1 (5 bases). This CDR3 has 14 residues. CDR1 is MNHEY and CDR2 is SVGAGI in the germline V gene. The V gene lost 7 bases and the J gene lost 1 base, with 13 bases spanning the gap. The CDR3 is CASIKDGGNTEAFF. In DNA, the CDR3 is TGTGCCAGCATTAAAGACGGGGGGAACACTGAAGCTTTCTTT.

This clone was detected a few times. This chain joins TRBV2 and TRBJ1-6, with D perhaps matching TRBD1 (5 bases). The CDR3 extends over 13 amino acids. V lost 9 bases, J lost 2 bases, and 8 bases lay in between. In germline, CDR1 is SNHLY, CDR2 FYNNEI. Written as DNA, the CDR3 is TGTGCCAGAAGACAGACCTATAATTCACCCCTCCACTTT. Protein sequence: CARRQTYNSPLHF.

The gene calls are TRBV10-3 and TRBJ2-3; D might be TRBD1 (6 bases). The CDR3 is 14 amino acids. Trimming removed 6 bases at V and 4 bases at J, with 14 bases between. Germline V CDR1 and CDR2: ENHRY, SYGVKD. The CDR3 loop reads CAIRGARGPDTQYF. As DNA, the CDR3 is TGTGCCATCAGGGGGGCCAGGGGCCCAGATACGCAGTATTTT.

The chain uses TRBV9 and TRBJ1-1; 7 bases match TRBD1. J was trimmed by 7 bases and V by 4 bases; bases with no gene match: 10. In germline, CDR1 is SGDLS, CDR2 YYNGEE. There are 14 residues in the CDR3. As DNA, the CDR3 is TGTGCCAGCAGCTCAGACGGGGACAGCGGTGAAGCTTTCTTT. Encoded protein: CASSSDGDSGEAFF.

This sequence joins TRBV5-6 and TRBJ1-4; D may be TRBD1 (5 bases). Trimming shortened V by 2 bases and J by 5 bases, and 16 bases separated the two germline ends. This CDR3 comprises 16 residues. The germline CDR1 and CDR2 sequences are SGHDT and YYEEEE. Written as DNA, the CDR3 is TGTGCCAGCAGCTTTGTGGACGCCCGGGGGAATGAAAAACTGTTTTTT. Its protein product is CASSFVDARGNEKLFF.

This clone showed up just once. The gene calls are TRBV4-1 and TRBJ2-3; no reliable D call. The CDR3 contains 12 residues. Per the germline V gene, CDR1 is MGHRA and CDR2 is YSYEKL. V lost 0 bases and J lost 8, with 6 bases in between. Here the CDR3 DNA reads TGCGCCAGCAGCCAAGATCTGGGTACGCAGTATTTT. Its translation: CASSQDLGTQYF.

The J gene is TRBJ1-1, the V gene TRBV6-1; 9 nucleotides match TRBD1. CDR1 is MNHNS and CDR2 is SASEGT in the germline V gene. Germline trimming cut 7 bases from V and 6 bases from J; bases unmatched to any gene: 9. The CDR3 contains 14 residues. Here the CDR3 reads CASKVDRGNAEAFF. In DNA, the CDR3 is TGTGCCAGCAAGGTGGACAGGGGCAACGCTGAAGCTTTCTTT.

The rearrangement joins TRBV2 to TRBJ1-2; no clear D gene. The CDR3 contains 14 residues. The V gene's germline CDR1 is SNHLY and CDR2 FYNNEI. Trimming cost V 3 bases and J 4 bases, with 12 bases left between them. The CDR3, as DNA: TGTGCCAGCAGTGATGGTGGCAACTTCTATGGCTACACCTTC. The encoded protein is CASSDGGNFYGYTF.